This T cell receptor (beta chain) was recovered during a study of blood T cell repertoires in COVID-19 (TCRdb year 2020). Regarding the study in general: The collaborator samples originated in the United States, Italy and Spain and spanned the acute and convalescent phases of COVID-19. The material from the prospective study consisted of cDNA or gDNA derived from T cells, B-cell-depleted T cells, or PBMCs. Subjects who had been exposed to COVID-19, were actively infected with it, or had recovered from it provided the deeply sampled blood TCRbeta repertoires that made up the dataset. The repertoires were released in a freely available public database intended as a resource for research on the immune response to SARS-CoV-2. The samples were drawn from the first 160 participants of the ongoing ImmuneRACE study and from under 1,500 subjects provided by 6 global collaborators. A de-identified subject ID, COVID-19 status, age in years and sex were almost always included in the sample metadata. HLA class I and class II types, where available, came from metadata supplied by the sample provider rather than from assay-based typing. General findings and caveats noted by the study authors: How much clinical and demographic metadata was included differed by source and by participant, and the metadata was provided uncurated.

The germline V gene (reference sequence) specifies SGHNT as CDR1 and YYREEE as CDR2. Deletion took 9 bases off V and 0 bases off J, with a span of 10 bases between the germline ends. Including cysteine and phenylalanine, the CDR3 has 13 amino acids. The kept DNA is CDR3 alone, 39 bases in frame from the first base. Whole blood was collected in K2EDTA tubes by collaborating institutions according to the institutions' own protocols. For TCRbeta analysis, collaborator samples were shipped as frozen whole blood, as isolated PBMCs, or as DNA extracted from either sample type. TCRbeta CDR3 regions were amplified from genomic DNA by means of the immunoSEQ Assay, a bias-controlled multiplex PCR. As for the original processing: The number of nucleated cells in each sample was estimated from the amplification of reference gene primers within the assay. Sequence reads were collapsed and filtered to measure the absolute abundance of every unique TCRbeta CDR3 rearrangement. Productive Simpson clonality was computed per sample as the square root of Simpson's diversity index over productive rearrangements. TCRdb carries this immuneACCESS record with in-frame sequences only. Its versions omit some clonotypes, under half of them owing to an unresolved V gene in the studies checked, with the rest unexplained. Clonal size and the V and J genes are those of that table, whereas D and trimming came from the DNA. A total of some 250,000 clones appear in this sample, roughly 85% of them only once. The ten largest clones add up to 3% to 4% of the sample.

In regard to this clone: It has no known antigen specificity. No base quality information exists; no much larger clone differs at one position.

The sample taken for sequencing was peripheral blood. The receptor chain draws on TRBV5-4 and TRBJ2-1, with the D gene call left open. The receptor was isolated from a woman aged 18-30 years with acute or convalescent COVID-19. The nucleotide sequence is TGTGCCACCCCCCCCGGCTCCTACAATGAGCAGTTCTTC. Its amino acids are CATPPGSYNEQFF.